What follows are 14 T cell receptor beta chains derived from one specimen sequenced in a study of cytomegalovirus exposure and HLA in healthy donors. Amplification used 60 Vbeta primers and 13 Jbeta primers. Repertoires were generated with immunoSEQ multiplex PCR, while TCRdb's copy carries only in-frame clones and drops some. Recorded here are fewer than 200,000 clones; the top ten clones represent around 1.2%. Material: PBMCs. The receptors stem from a woman aged 60-75 years in good health and CMV-seronegative.

The J gene is TRBJ1-5, the V gene TRBV7-2, with D unclear. Germline CDR1 SGHTA, CDR2 FQGNSA. Trimming took 3 bases from V and 7 from J, leaving 10 bases between them. The CDR3 totals 13 residues. The CDR3 region is CASSFGLDQPQHF. The CDR3, as DNA: TGTGCCAGCAGCTTCGGGTTAGACCAGCCCCAGCATTTT. Together with reference TRBV7-2 and TRBJ1-5, the CDR3 gives the full variable domain: GAGVSQSPSNKVTEKGKDVELRCDPISGHTALYWYRQSLGQGLEFLIYFQGNSAPDKSGLPSDRFSAERTGGSVSTLTIQRTQQEDSAVYLCASSFGLDQPQHFGDGTRLSIL.

This chain uses TRBV6-5 with TRBJ1-5, with a weak D call TRBD1 (5 bases). V was trimmed by 4 bases and J by 6 bases, leaving 10 bases between them. The CDR3 extends over 13 amino acids. Germline CDR1 is MNHEY and CDR2 is SVGAGI. The CDR3 DNA sequence: TGTGCCAGCAGTTTGGGGCCGGGTCAGCCCCAGCATTTT. Amino acids: CASSLGPGQPQHF.

The rearrangement uses TRBV15 and TRBJ1-2, with D perhaps TRBD1 (5 bases). Germline-derived CDR1 and CDR2 are LNHNV and YYDKDF (reference sequence). V was shortened by 0 bases and J by 2 bases, with 19 bases between the two germline ends. The CDR3 length is 18 residues. In DNA form, the CDR3 reads TGTGCCACCAGCAGAGAGAAAGGAAGTCCAGGGTCAAACTATGGCTACACCTTC. It encodes CATSREKGSPGSNYGYTF.

The V and J genes are TRBV5-1 and TRBJ1-2, with unresolved D. Trimming stripped 4 bases from V and 2 bases from J, with 12 bases between. CDR1 SGHRS and CDR2 YFSETQ come from the germline V gene. This CDR3 spans 14 amino acids. CDR3 protein: CASSPDGGNYGYTF. CDR3 bases: TGCGCCAGCAGCCCGGACGGAGGCAACTATGGCTACACCTTC.

V and J are TRBV5-1 and TRBJ1-1; D uncertain. The V gene's germline CDR1 is SGHRS and CDR2 YFSETQ. This CDR3 is built from 14 residues. V lost 5 bases, J lost 1 base, and 12 bases lay in between. The CDR3 DNA is TGCGCCAGCAGGTACACAGCAGGGAACACTGAAGCTTTCTTT. This sequence encodes CASRYTAGNTEAFF.

The chain joins TRBV5-6 to TRBJ1-1; no reliable D call. The CDR3 is 11 residues long. Trimming cost V 5 bases and J 3 bases, with 5 bases left between them. Germline V gene sequence: CDR1 SGHDT, CDR2 YYEEEE. The CDR3 DNA sequence: TGTGCCAGCAGTCGGGACACTGAAGCTTTCTTT. Translated, it gives CASSRDTEAFF.

J is TRBJ1-6 and V is TRBV4-1, with a weak D call TRBD1 (5 bases). Germline CDR1 is MGHRA and CDR2 is YSYEKL. Between the trimmed V and J ends, which lost 0 bases and 2 bases, there was a span of 11 bases. CDR3 length equals 17 residues. The CDR3 DNA reads as TGCGCCAGCAGCCAAGATGGGGGGGGTACCTATAATTCACCCCTCCACTTT. It translates to CASSQDGGGTYNSPLHF.

V and J are TRBV7-9 and TRBJ2-2; D ambiguous. V was shortened by 4 bases and J by 6 bases, with 9 bases between the two germline ends. The CDR3 is 13 amino acids. Germline lookup yields CDR1 SEHNR and CDR2 FQNEAQ (reference sequence). CDR3 DNA sequence: TGTGCCAGCAGCTCTGACCGGGCCGGGGAGCTGTTTTTT. The encoded protein is CASSSDRAGELFF.

V gene TRBV2 combines with J gene TRBJ2-2; 8 bases line up with TRBD1. The CDR3 has 16 amino acids. V gave up 5 bases and J gave up 0 bases; unmatched junction bases: 5. Per the germline V gene, CDR1 is SNHLY and CDR2 is FYNNEI. The CDR3 DNA reads TGTGCCAGCAGTCCCCTGGGACAGGCGAACACCGGGGAGCTGTTTTTT. This gives the protein CASSPLGQANTGELFF. The full variable domain, completed using reference TRBV2 and TRBJ2-2, is EPEVTQTPSHQVTQMGQEVILRCVPISNHLYFYWYRQILGQKVEFLVSFYNNEISEKSEIFDDQFSVERPDGSNFTLKIRSTKLEDSAMYFCASSPLGQANTGELFFGEGSRLTVL.

The chain combines TRBV7-3 with TRBJ2-4; 8 bases agree with TRBD2. CDR1 SGHTA and CDR2 FQGTGA come from the germline V gene. V lost 2 bases, J lost 2 bases, and 14 bases stayed unmatched. The CDR3 spans 19 residues. This CDR3 reads CASSLSPPGGPGTKNIQYF. The CDR3 coding sequence is TGTGCCAGCAGCTTATCCCCTCCGGGAGGGCCGGGGACCAAAAACATTCAGTACTTC.

The chain employs TRBV7-3 and TRBJ2-1; 9 positions agree with TRBD2. Germline V lookup: CDR1 SGHTA, CDR2 FQGTGA. This CDR3 contains 19 residues. V lost 4 bases, J lost 0 bases, and 13 bases stayed unmatched. The DNA of the CDR3 is TGTGCCAGCAGCTCCTTCGGGGCGGGAGGGGGAAGCTCCTACAATGAGCAGTTCTTC. This translates into CASSSFGAGGGSSYNEQFF.

The V gene is TRBV9, the J gene TRBJ2-2; 9 bases are a match to TRBD2. With V trimmed by 0 bases and J by 4 bases, 4 bases remained unmatched. Germline-derived CDR1 and CDR2 are SGDLS and YYNGEE. The length of the CDR3 is 16 residues. The CDR3 nucleotides read TGTGCCAGCAGCGTAGGGCCTAGCGGGACCACCGGGGAGCTGTTTTTT. Translating it yields CASSVGPSGTTGELFF.

V is TRBV19 and J is TRBJ2-2, with 9 positions matching TRBD1. Germline-derived CDR1 and CDR2 are LNHDA and SQIVND (reference sequence). The length of the CDR3 is 15 residues. With 8 bases clipped from V and 4 bases from J, the junction kept 8 bases outside the gene matches. The CDR3 loop reads CASSETGGTTGELFF. CDR3 in DNA: TGTGCCAGTTCTGAGACAGGGGGGACCACCGGGGAGCTGTTTTTT.

The V call is TRBV19, the J call TRBJ2-7; maybe TRBD1 (5 bases). The germline gives CDR1 LNHDA, CDR2 SQIVND (reference sequence). V shed 4 bases and J shed 0 bases, with 16 bases lying between them. CDR3 length: 16 residues. As DNA, the CDR3 is TGTGCCAGTAGTAAGGTGTCTGGGGCCAACTCCTACGAGCAGTACTTC. As protein: CASSKVSGANSYEQYF.